This TCR beta chain appears in the sequencing data of a study of T cells in Graves' hyperthyroidism and ophthalmopathy. This clonotype was recorded a few times. TCR beta CDR3 regions were amplified from RNA transcripts. Researchers ran a first-round RT-PCR on the TCR CDR3 using the HTBI primer set. A single record per CDR3 protein comes from TCRdb applying MiXCR to the multiplex PCR reads. The sample includes under 350,000 distinct CDR3 sequences, about an eighth of them seen just once. Sequencing was done on a sample of blood. The origin of this receptor is a woman aged 35 to 49 with Graves' hyperthyroidism.

In DNA, the CDR3 is TGTGCCAGCAGCTCCACTCCAGGGGGCGACGATACGCAGTATTTT. Its translation: CASSSTPGGDDTQYF. The V gene is TRBV7-9, the J gene TRBJ2-3; 8 positions agree with TRBD1. The CDR3 extends over 15 amino acids. Unmatched junction bases numbered 9, after V lost 4 bases and J lost 6 bases. Germline assignment: CDR1 SEHNR and CDR2 FQNEAQ (reference sequence).